These T cell receptor beta chains were read from a single sample in a study of shared clonotypes between healthy human individuals. The table came from immunoSEQ multiplex PCR; TCRdb's copy has only in-frame clones and leaves some out. The data hold a few million clones, with 90% to 95% observed a single time. The source material was naive CD4+ T cells sorted from blood. All receptors come from a man aged 18 to 29 in good health. Each CDR3 is given with its conserved first and last residue. The order of the fields is clone size, D gene, V gene, J gene, CDR3 protein, CDR3 DNA. The D gene is left open where the match is weak. Size tells how often a clone was seen (once, few, many) or the class of an expanded clone, and some rows leave it out.

NA	NA	TRBV10-2	TRBJ1-4	CASTTGPSGKVNEKLFF	TGCGCCAGCACTACTGGACCTTCAGGCAAAGTTAATGAAAAACTGTTTTTT
NA	NA	TRBV5-1	TRBJ1-3	CASSLDLGSTGGNTIYF	TGCGCCAGCAGCTTGGATCTCGGCAGTACGGGAGGAAACACCATATATTTT
NA	TRBD1	TRBV30	TRBJ2-7	CAWSEVGGGYEQYF	TGTGCCTGGAGTGAGGTAGGGGGCGGGTACGAGCAGTACTTC
NA	NA	TRBV6-1	TRBJ2-1	CASVFGTGSYNEQFF	TGTGCCAGCGTGTTCGGGACTGGCTCCTACAATGAGCAGTTCTTC
once	TRBD2	TRBV28	TRBJ2-7	CASRRSGRDTYEQYF	TGTGCCAGCAGACGAAGCGGGAGGGACACCTACGAGCAGTACTTC
NA	TRBD2	TRBV7-9	TRBJ2-7	CASSLASTSGSSYEQYF	TGTGCCAGCAGCTTAGCGTCGACTAGCGGGAGCTCCTACGAGCAGTACTTC
NA	TRBD1	TRBV4-1	TRBJ1-1	CASSRPPGGDRGLGEAFF	TGCGCCAGCAGCCGGCCCCCCGGAGGGGACAGGGGTTTAGGTGAAGCTTTCTTT
NA	NA	TRBV11-2	TRBJ1-6	CASSLEFRGEGSPLHF	TGTGCCAGCAGCTTAGAATTTCGGGGGGAGGGTTCACCCCTCCACTTT
NA	TRBD1	TRBV18	TRBJ1-5	CASSPATGGQPQHF	TGTGCCAGCTCACCGGCAACAGGGGGACAGCCCCAGCATTTT
few	NA	TRBV9	TRBJ1-6	CASSSSREYTPLHF	TGTGCCAGCAGCTCATCCAGGGAGTATACACCCCTCCACTTT
few	NA	TRBV6-5	TRBJ2-7	CASSYSKDTYEQYF	TGTGCCAGCAGTTACTCGAAAGACACTTACGAGCAGTACTTC
once	NA	TRBV30	TRBJ1-2	CARRGAMVGYTF	TGTGCCCGGCGGGGCGCGATGGTAGGCTACACCTTC
NA	NA	TRBV5-4	TRBJ2-1	CASSDGLTTYNEQFF	TGTGCCAGCAGCGATGGACTTACTACCTACAATGAGCAGTTCTTC
NA	TRBD2	TRBV7-2	TRBJ2-2	CASSRNSPLAAGELFF	TGTGCCAGCAGCCGAAACTCTCCGCTAGCGGCCGGGGAGCTGTTTTTT
once	TRBD2	TRBV27	TRBJ2-7	CASGIFGLAEEQYF	TGTGCCAGCGGGATCTTTGGACTAGCGGAAGAGCAGTACTTC
NA	NA	TRBV27	TRBJ1-4	CASRGRTGANEKLFF	TGTGCCAGCAGGGGGAGGACCGGTGCTAATGAAAAACTGTTTTTT
NA	NA	TRBV7-2	TRBJ2-5	CASSPSRGQETQYF	TGTGCCAGCAGCCCAAGTCGGGGTCAAGAGACCCAGTACTTC
NA	NA	TRBV6-5	TRBJ2-7	CASSYSGSGPYEQYF	TGTGCCAGCAGTTATTCCGGGAGTGGGCCCTACGAGCAGTACTTC
NA	NA	TRBV5-1	TRBJ2-7	CASSLEGLVHEQYF	TGCGCCAGCAGCTTGGAAGGGCTGGTGCACGAGCAGTACTTC
NA	NA	TRBV28	TRBJ1-5	CASREGTKDQPQHF	TGTGCCAGCAGGGAGGGGACGAAAGATCAGCCCCAGCATTTT
NA	NA	TRBV21-1	TRBJ1-3	CASSHKGRGPGNTIYF	TGTGCCAGCAGCCACAAGGGACGAGGACCTGGAAACACCATATATTTT
once	NA	TRBV10-1	TRBJ2-7	CASSGGDLHEQYF	TGCGCCAGCAGTGGCGGGGATCTCCACGAGCAGTACTTC
NA	TRBD2	TRBV6-4	TRBJ2-7	CASPRQTSRYYEQYF	TGTGCCTCACCCAGGCAGACTAGCCGATACTACGAGCAGTACTTC
NA	TRBD2	TRBV6-1	TRBJ2-5	CASSPSGGYQETQYF	TGTGCCAGCAGCCCTAGCGGGGGGTACCAAGAGACCCAGTACTTC
few	TRBD1	TRBV18	TRBJ2-7	CASSPGTGLSYEQYF	TGTGCCAGCTCACCAGGGACAGGGCTTTCCTACGAGCAGTACTTC
NA	TRBD2	TRBV19	TRBJ2-3	CASRRELITDTQYF	TGTGCCAGTAGGCGGGAGTTGATTACAGATACGCAGTATTTT
few	TRBD1	TRBV20-1	TRBJ1-1	CSGQGDTEAFF	TGCAGTGGCCAGGGGGACACTGAAGCTTTCTTT
NA	NA	TRBV2	TRBJ2-7	CASSEEIQSDYFF	TGTGCCAGCAGTGAAGAAATTCAATCGGACTACTTTTTT
NA	NA	TRBV29-1	TRBJ1-3	CSVEVGGHFKSSGNTIYF	TGCAGCGTTGAAGTGGGCGGACACTTCAAGAGCTCTGGAAACACCATATATTTT
few	TRBD1	TRBV30	TRBJ1-1	CAWSQGGSTEAFF	TGTGCCTGGAGTCAGGGGGGGAGCACTGAAGCTTTCTTT
NA	TRBD1	TRBV19	TRBJ2-1	CASSVSQGASYNEQFF	TGTGCCAGTAGTGTTAGCCAGGGGGCCTCATACAATGAGCAGTTCTTC
NA	NA	TRBV7-8	TRBJ2-7	CASSSLGDIAYEQYF	TGTGCCAGCAGTTCGCTTGGGGACATCGCCTACGAGCAGTACTTC
NA	NA	TRBV28	TRBJ1-2	CASSLTGWVYGYTF	TGTGCCAGCAGTTTAACAGGGTGGGTCTATGGCTACACCTTC
NA	NA	TRBV5-1	TRBJ1-1	CASSLGTAFDPAFF	TGCGCCAGCAGCTTGGGGACGGCTTTCGACCCGGCTTTCTTT
NA	NA	TRBV5-4	TRBJ2-7	CASSSRGVAAVGEQYF	TGTGCCAGCAGCTCACGTGGGGTAGCGGCAGTTGGGGAGCAGTACTTC
NA	NA	TRBV5-4	TRBJ2-3	CASLEGGFADTQYF	TGTGCCAGCCTTGAAGGGGGGTTTGCAGATACGCAGTATTTT
NA	NA	TRBV11-2	TRBJ2-7	CASSPTVGSYEQYF	TGTGCCAGCAGCCCCACGGTCGGGAGCTACGAGCAGTACTTC
NA	TRBD2	TRBV9	TRBJ2-3	CASSVGLAGSDTQYF	TGTGCCAGCAGCGTTGGACTAGCGGGTTCAGATACGCAGTATTTT
NA	TRBD1	TRBV6-4	TRBJ2-3	CASSNRGMGTDTQYF	TGTGCCAGCAGTAACAGGGGAATGGGCACAGATACGCAGTATTTT
once	TRBD1	TRBV6-1	TRBJ1-2	CASRKTGGDYGYTF	TGTGCCAGCAGGAAGACAGGGGGGGACTATGGCTACACCTTC
NA	NA	TRBV9	TRBJ2-2	CASVEGNTGELFF	TGTGCCAGCGTAGAGGGCAACACCGGGGAGCTGTTTTTT
few	TRBD1	TRBV10-2	TRBJ2-7	CASKTGEDEQYF	TGCGCCAGCAAGACAGGGGAGGACGAGCAGTACTTC
NA	NA	TRBV6-5	TRBJ1-1	CASSRQENTEAFF	TGTGCCAGCTCCCGACAGGAGAACACTGAAGCTTTCTTT
NA	TRBD1	TRBV7-9	TRBJ1-5	CASSPSGTGGAGNQPQHF	TGTGCCAGCAGCCCATCCGGGACAGGGGGCGCGGGCAATCAGCCCCAGCATTTT
NA	TRBD1	TRBV7-9	TRBJ2-3	CASSRMSGTGDTDTQYF	TGTGCCAGCAGCCGGATGTCGGGGACAGGAGATACAGATACGCAGTATTTT
NA	NA	TRBV5-6	TRBJ1-5	CASIGEGKEPQHF	TGTGCCAGCATCGGGGAGGGGAAAGAGCCCCAGCATTTT
NA	NA	TRBV18	TRBJ2-2	CASSPRQASNTGELFF	TGTGCCAGCTCACCCCGACAGGCCTCGAACACCGGGGAGCTGTTTTTT
NA	NA	TRBV10-3	TRBJ2-2	CASRGSVDTGELFF	TGTGCCAGCCGGGGGTCGGTAGACACCGGGGAGCTGTTTTTT
once	TRBD2	TRBV10-3	TRBJ2-7	CAISDRLAASRAYEQYF	TGTGCCATCAGTGACAGGCTAGCGGCCTCGAGGGCCTACGAGCAGTACTTC
once	TRBD1	TRBV5-4	TRBJ2-7	CASSYGTGRYEQYF	TGTGCCAGCAGCTACGGGACAGGGCGCTACGAGCAGTACTTC
NA	NA	TRBV10-2	TRBJ1-1	CASMIRLMNTEAFF	TGCGCCAGCATGATCAGGCTCATGAACACTGAAGCTTTCTTT
NA	TRBD2	TRBV7-8	TRBJ2-7	CASSPGVAGGGYEQYF	TGTGCCAGCAGCCCGGGAGTAGCGGGAGGCGGCTACGAGCAGTACTTC
NA	NA	TRBV7-3	TRBJ1-3	CASSLTSREGSSGNTIYF	TGTGCCAGCAGCTTAACTTCACGGGAGGGGTCCTCTGGAAACACCATATATTTT
NA	NA	TRBV6-4	TRBJ2-2	CASSDSFTGELFF	TGTGCCAGCAGTGACTCCTTCACCGGGGAGCTGTTTTTT